This T cell receptor beta chain was identified during a study of T cell repertoires in cytomegalovirus infection. Overall study results and limits: The ex vivo response was dominated by HLA-C-restricted CMV-specific TCR beta clonotypes. Summed frequency of public TCR beta families distinguished CMV carriers with the relevant HLA.

Many counts were recorded for this clonotype. The antigen remains unidentified. TCRdb re-called the reads with MiXCR, one entry per CDR3 protein. The sample lists some 150,000 distinct CDR3 sequences, 20% to 30% occurring once. Specimen: PBMCs. The source is a human donor in good health (CMV status not recorded). Some clones in this sample may be carry-over from other donors' samples.

This CDR3 is CASSRQGNIGNQPQHF. CDR3 nucleotide sequence: TGTGCCAGCAGTAGACAGGGAAATATCGGCAATCAGCCCCAGCATTTT. V is TRBV12-3 or TRBV12-4 and J is TRBJ1-5, with TRBD1 matching 7 bases. There are 16 residues in the CDR3. Unmatched junction bases numbered 9, after V lost 5 bases and J lost 2 bases.